The clone carrying this T cell receptor (beta chain) was observed a few times. Its antigen is unidentified. As to treatment: some 19 received Ad26.COV2.S at low or high dose, single or two shots; several received placebo; per-sample allocation not given. Sampling was performed 63 days after the first vaccine or placebo injection. The donor was a Boston adult aged 18-55 years. Libraries were prepared by immunoSEQ multiplex PCR; TCRdb keeps only in-frame clonotypes and omits some of them. The table shows roughly 420,000 clones, with approximately 88% occurring only once. CDR1 and CDR2 (germline): MDHEN, SYDVKM. V was pared by 6 bases and J by 0 bases, with 12 bases between. CDR3 length: 15 residues. This sample is part of a study of Ad26.COV2.S vaccination and SARS-CoV-2 variants. Looking at the study overall: By the intramuscular route, Ad26.COV2.S was given once, or twice 56 days apart.

General study findings and limits: Possibly, TCR breadth and depth analyses underestimated total T cell responses.

The specimen was peripheral blood, collected in a trial of Ad26.COV2.S vaccine versus placebo. This rearrangement joins TRBV28 to TRBJ1-3; the D is unclear. This receptor was identified in a person aged 18-65 years who received the Ad26.COV2.S COVID-19 vaccine or a placebo. The CDR3 DNA reads TGTGCCAGCAGACTCACAGCTAACTCTGGAAACACCATATATTTT. This sequence encodes CASRLTANSGNTIYF.